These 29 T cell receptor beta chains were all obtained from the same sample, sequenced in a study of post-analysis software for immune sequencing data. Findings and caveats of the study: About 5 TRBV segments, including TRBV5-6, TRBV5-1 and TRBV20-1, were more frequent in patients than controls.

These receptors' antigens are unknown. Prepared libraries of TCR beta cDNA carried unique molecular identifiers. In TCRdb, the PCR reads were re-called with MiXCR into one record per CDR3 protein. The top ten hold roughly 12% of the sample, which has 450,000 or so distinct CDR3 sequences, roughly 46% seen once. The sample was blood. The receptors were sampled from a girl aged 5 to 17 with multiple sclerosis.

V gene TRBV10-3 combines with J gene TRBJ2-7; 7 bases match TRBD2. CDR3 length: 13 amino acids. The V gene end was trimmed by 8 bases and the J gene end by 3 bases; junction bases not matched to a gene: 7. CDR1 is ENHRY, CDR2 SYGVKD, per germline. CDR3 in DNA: TGTGCCATCGCGGGGGAAGTTCGCTACGAGCAGTACTTC. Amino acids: CAIAGEVRYEQYF.

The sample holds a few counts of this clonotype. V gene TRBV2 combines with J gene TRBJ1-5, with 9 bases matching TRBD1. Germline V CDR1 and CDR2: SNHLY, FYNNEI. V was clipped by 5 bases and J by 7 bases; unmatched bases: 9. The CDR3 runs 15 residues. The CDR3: CASSRTGQGGQPQHF. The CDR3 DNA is TGTGCCAGCAGTCGTACGGGACAGGGAGGACAGCCCCAGCATTTT.

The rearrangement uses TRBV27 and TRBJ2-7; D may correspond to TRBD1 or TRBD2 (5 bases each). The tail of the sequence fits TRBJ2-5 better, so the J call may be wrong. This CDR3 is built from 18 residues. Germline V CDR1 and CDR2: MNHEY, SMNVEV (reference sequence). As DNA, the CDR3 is TGTGCCAGCGAACCCTTCGGGGTTAGGGGCCTAGAGGAGAAGACCCAGTACTTC. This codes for CASEPFGVRGLEEKTQYF.

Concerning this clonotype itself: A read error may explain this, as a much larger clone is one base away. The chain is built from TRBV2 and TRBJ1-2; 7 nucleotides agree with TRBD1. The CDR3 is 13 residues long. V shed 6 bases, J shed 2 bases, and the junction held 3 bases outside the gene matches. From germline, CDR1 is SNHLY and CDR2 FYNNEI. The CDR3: CASSEDRNYGYTF. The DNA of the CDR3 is TGTGCCAGCAGCGAGGACAGGAACTATGGCTACACCTTC.

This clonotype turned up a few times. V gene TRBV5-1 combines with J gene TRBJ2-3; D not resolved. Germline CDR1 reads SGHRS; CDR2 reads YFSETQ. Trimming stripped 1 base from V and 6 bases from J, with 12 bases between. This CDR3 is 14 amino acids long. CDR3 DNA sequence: TGCGCCAGCAGCTTGATCCCAACCTCGGATACGCAGTATTTT. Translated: CASSLIPTSDTQYF.

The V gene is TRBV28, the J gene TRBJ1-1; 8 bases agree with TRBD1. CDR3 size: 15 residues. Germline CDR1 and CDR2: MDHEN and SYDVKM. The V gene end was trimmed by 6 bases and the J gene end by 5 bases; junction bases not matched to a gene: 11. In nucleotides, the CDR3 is TGTGCCAGCAGGTCCTCGACAGGGGCAGGTACTGAAGCTTTCTTT. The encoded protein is CASRSSTGAGTEAFF. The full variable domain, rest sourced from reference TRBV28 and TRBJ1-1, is DVKVTQSSRYLVKRTGEKVFLECVQDMDHENMFWYRQDPGLGLRLIYFSYDVKMKEKGDIPEGYSVSREKKERFSLILESASTNQTSMYLCASRSSTGAGTEAFFGQGTRLTVV.

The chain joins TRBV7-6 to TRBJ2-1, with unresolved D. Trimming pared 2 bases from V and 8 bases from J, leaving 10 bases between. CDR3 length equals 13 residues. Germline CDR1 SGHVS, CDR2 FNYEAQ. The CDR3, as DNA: TGTGCCAGCAGCTTACTAGGCGATCATGAGCAGTTCTTC. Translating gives CASSLLGDHEQFF. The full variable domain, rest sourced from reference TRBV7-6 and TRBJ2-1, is GAGVSQSPRYKVTKRGQDVALRCDPISGHVSLYWYRQALGQGPEFLTYFNYEAQQDKSGLPNDRFSAERPEGSISTLTIQRTEQRDSAMYRCASSLLGDHEQFFGPGTRLTVL.

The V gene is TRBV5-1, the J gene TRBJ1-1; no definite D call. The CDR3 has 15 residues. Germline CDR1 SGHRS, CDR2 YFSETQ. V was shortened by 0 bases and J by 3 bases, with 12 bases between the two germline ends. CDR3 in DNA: TGCGCCAGCAGCTTGGCCGGGGTGGGAGACACTGAAGCTTTCTTT. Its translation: CASSLAGVGDTEAFF.

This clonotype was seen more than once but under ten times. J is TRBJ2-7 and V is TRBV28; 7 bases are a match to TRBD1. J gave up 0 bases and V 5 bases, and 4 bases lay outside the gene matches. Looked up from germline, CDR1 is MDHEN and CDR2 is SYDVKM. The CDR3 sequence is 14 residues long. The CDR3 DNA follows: TGTGCCAGCAGTGCAGGGGGTCTCTCCTACGAGCAGTACTTC. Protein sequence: CASSAGGLSYEQYF.

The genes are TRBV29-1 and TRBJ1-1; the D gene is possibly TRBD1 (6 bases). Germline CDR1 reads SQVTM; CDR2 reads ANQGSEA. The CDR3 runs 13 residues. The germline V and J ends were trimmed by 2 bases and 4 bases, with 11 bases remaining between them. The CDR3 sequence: CSVEQGRATEAFF. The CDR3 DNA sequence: TGCAGCGTTGAACAGGGGCGGGCCACTGAAGCTTTCTTT.

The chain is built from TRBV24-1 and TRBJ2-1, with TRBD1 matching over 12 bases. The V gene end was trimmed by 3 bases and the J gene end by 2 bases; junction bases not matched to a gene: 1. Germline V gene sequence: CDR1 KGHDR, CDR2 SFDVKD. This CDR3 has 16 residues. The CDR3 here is CATSDRDRGPYNEQFF. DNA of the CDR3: TGTGCCACCAGTGATCGGGACAGGGGGCCCTACAATGAGCAGTTCTTC.

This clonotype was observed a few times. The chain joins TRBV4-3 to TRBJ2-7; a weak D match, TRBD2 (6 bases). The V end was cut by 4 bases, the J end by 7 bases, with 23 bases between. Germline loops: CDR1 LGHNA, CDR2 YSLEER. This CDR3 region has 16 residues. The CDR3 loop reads CASSPHVQRGTEEQYF. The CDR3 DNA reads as TGCGCCAGCAGCCCGCATGTCCAACGGGGGACGGAGGAGCAGTACTTC.

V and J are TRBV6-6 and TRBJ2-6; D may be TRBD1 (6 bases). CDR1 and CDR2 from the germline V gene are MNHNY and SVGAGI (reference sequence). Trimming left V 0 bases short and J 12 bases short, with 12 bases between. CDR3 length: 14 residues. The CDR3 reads CASSYSTGISVLTF. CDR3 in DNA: TGTGCCAGCAGTTACTCGACAGGTATCAGCGTCCTGACTTTC.

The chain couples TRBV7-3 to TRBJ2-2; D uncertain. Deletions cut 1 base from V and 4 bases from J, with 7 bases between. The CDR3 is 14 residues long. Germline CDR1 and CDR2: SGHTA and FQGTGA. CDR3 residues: CASSLNGATGELFF. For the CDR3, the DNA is TGTGCCAGCAGCTTAAATGGCGCCACCGGGGAGCTGTTTTTT.

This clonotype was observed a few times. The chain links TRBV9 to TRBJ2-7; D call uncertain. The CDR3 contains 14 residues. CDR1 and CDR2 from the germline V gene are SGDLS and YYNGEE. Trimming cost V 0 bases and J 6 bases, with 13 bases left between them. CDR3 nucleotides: TGTGCCAGCAGCGTAGCCCACGCTCCGTCCGAGCAGTACTTC. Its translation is CASSVAHAPSEQYF.

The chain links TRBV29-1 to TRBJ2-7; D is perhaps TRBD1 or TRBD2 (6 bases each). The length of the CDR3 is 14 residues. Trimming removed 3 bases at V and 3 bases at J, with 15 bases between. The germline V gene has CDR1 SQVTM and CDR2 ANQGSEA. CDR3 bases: TGCAGCGTTGAGGGAAAAAGGGGGGTCTACGAGCAGTACTTC. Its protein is CSVEGKRGVYEQYF.

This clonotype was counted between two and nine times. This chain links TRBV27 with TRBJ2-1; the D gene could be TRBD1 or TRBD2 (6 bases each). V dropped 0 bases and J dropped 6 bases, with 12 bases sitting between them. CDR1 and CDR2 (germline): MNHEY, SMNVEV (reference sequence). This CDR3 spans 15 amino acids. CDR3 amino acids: CASSLSRGLFNEQFF. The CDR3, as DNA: TGTGCCAGCAGTTTATCCCGGGGGCTTTTCAATGAGCAGTTCTTC.

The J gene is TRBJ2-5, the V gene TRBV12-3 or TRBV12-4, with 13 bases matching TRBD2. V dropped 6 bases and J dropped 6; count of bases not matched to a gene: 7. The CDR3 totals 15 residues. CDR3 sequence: CASSRGLAGVQTQYF. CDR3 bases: TGTGCCAGCAGCCGCGGACTAGCGGGAGTACAGACCCAGTACTTC.

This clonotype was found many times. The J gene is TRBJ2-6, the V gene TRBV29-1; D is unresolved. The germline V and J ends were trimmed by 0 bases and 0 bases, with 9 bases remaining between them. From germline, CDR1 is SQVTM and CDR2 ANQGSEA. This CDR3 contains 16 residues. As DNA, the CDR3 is TGCAGCGTTGAAGATCTTTGGGGCTCTGGGGCCAACGTCCTGACTTTC. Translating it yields CSVEDLWGSGANVLTF.

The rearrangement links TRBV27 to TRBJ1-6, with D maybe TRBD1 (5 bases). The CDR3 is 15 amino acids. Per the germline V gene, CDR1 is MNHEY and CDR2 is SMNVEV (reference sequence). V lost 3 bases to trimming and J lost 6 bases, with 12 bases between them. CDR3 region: CASSFGGLINSPLHF. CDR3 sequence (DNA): TGTGCCAGCAGTTTTGGGGGACTGATTAATTCACCCCTCCACTTT.

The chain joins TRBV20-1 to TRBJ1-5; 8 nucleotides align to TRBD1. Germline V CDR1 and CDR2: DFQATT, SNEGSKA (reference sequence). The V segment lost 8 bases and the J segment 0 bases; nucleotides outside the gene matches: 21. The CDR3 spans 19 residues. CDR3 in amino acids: CSSMIFRAGGVSSNQPQHF. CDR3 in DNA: TGCAGTTCGATGATTTTTAGGGCAGGGGGCGTCTCTAGCAATCAGCCCCAGCATTTT.

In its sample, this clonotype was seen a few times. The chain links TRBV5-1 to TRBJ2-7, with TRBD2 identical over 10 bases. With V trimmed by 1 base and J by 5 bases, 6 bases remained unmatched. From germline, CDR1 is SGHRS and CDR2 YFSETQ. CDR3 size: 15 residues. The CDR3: CASSLRLAGANEQYF. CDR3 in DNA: TGCGCCAGCAGCTTGAGGCTAGCGGGAGCTAACGAGCAGTACTTC.

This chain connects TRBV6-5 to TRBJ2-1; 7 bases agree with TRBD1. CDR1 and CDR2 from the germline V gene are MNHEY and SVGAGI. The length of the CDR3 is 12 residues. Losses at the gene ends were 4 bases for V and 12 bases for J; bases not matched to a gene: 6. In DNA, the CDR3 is TGTGCCAGCAGTTCGACATCAGGGGGGCAGTTCTTC. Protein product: CASSSTSGGQFF.

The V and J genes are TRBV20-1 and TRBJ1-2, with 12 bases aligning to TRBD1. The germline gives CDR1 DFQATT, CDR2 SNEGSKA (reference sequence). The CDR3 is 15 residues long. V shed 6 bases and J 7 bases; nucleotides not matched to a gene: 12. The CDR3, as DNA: TGCAGTGCCTACGGAGAGGGACAGGGGGCAAGTGGCTACACCTTC. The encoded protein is CSAYGEGQGASGYTF.

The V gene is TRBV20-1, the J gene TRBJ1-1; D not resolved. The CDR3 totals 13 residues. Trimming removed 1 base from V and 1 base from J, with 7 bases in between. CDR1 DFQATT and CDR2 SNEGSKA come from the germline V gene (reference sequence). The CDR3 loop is CSARGQENTEAFF. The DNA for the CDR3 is TGCAGTGCTAGAGGGCAGGAGAACACTGAAGCTTTCTTT.

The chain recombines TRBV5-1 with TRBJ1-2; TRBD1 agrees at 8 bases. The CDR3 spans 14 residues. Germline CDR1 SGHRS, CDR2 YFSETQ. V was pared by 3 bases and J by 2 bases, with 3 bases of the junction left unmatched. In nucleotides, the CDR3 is TGCGCCAGCAGCTGGGGACAGGAGAACTATGGCTACACCTTC. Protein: CASSWGQENYGYTF.

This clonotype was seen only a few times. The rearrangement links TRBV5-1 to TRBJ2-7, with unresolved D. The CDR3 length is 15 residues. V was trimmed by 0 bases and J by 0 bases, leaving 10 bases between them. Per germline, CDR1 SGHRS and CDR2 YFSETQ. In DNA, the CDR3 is TGCGCCAGCAGCTTGGTACGAGCCCCCTCCTACGAGCAGTACTTC. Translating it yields CASSLVRAPSYEQYF.

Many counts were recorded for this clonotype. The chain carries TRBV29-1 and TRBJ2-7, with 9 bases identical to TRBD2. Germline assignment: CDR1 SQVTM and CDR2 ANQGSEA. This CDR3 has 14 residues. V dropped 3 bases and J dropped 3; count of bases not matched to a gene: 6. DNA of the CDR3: TGCAGCGTTGATGGCCTAGCGGGAAACTACGAGCAGTACTTC. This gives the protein CSVDGLAGNYEQYF.

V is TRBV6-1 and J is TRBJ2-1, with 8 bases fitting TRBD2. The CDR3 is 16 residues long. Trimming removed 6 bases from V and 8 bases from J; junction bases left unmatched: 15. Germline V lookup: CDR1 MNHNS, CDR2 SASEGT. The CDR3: CASRVTGTRNGYEQFF. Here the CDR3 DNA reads TGTGCCAGCAGAGTCACCGGGACTAGGAACGGCTATGAGCAGTTCTTC.